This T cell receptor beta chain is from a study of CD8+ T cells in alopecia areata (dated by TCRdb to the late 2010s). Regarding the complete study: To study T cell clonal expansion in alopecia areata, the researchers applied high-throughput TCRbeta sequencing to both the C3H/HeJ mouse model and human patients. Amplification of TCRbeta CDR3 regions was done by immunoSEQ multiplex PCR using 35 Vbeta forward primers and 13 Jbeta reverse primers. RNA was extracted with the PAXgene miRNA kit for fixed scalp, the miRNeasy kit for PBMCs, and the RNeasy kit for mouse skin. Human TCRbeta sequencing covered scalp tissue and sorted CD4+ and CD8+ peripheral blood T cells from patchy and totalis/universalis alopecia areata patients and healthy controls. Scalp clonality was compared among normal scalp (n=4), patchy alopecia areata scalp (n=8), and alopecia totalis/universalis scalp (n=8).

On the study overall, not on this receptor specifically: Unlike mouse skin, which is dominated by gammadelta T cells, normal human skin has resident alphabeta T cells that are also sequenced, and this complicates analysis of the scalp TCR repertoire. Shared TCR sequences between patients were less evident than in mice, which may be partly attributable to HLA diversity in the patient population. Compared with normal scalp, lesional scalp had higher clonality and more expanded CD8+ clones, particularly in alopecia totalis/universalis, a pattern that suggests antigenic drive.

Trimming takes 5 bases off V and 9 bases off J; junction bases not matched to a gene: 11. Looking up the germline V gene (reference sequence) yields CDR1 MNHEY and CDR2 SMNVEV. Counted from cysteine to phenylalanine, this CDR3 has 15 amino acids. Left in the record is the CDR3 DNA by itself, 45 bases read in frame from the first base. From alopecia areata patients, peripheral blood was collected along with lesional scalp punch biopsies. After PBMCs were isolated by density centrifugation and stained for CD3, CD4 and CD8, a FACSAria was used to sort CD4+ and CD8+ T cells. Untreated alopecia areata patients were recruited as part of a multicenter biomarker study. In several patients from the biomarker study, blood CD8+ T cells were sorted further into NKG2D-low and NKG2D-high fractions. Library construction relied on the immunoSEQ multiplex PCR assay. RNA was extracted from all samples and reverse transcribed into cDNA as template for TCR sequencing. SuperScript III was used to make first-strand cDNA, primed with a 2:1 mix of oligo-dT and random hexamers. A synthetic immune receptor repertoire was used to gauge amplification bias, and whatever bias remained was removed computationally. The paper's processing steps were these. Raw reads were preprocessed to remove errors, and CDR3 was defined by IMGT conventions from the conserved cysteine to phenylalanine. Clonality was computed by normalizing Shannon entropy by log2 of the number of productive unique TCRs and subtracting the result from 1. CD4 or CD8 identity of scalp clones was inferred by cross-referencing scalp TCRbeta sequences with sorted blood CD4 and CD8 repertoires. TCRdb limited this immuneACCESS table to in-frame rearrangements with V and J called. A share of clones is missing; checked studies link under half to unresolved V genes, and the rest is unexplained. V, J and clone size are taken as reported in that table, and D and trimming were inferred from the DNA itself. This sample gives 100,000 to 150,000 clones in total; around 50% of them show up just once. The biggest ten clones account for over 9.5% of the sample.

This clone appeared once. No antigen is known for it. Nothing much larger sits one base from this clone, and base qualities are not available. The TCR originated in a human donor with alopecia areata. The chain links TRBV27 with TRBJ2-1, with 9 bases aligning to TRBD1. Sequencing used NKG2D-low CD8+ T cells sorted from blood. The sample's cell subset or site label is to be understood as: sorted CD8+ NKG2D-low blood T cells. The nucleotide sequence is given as TGTGCCAGCAGTCCACACCGGGACAGGGAGGGTGAGCAGTTCTTC. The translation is CASSPHRDREGEQFF.